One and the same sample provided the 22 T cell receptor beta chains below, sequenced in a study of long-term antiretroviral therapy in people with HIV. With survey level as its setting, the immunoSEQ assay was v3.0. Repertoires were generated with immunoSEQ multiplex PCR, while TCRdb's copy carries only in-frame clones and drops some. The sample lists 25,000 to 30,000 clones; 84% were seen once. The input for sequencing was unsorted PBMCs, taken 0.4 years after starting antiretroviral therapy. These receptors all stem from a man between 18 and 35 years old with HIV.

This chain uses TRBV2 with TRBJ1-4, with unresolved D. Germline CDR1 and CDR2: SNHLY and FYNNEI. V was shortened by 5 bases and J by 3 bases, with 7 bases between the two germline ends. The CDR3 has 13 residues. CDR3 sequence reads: CASSLRANEKLFF. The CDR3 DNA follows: TGTGCCAGCAGTCTGCGGGCTAATGAAAAACTGTTTTTT.

The CDR3 DNA sequence: TGCGCCAGCAGCTTGGGGGACAGGCCCGACGAGCAGTACTTC. Translated: CASSLGDRPDEQYF. The chain carries TRBV5-1 and TRBJ2-7; 8 positions agree with TRBD1. This CDR3 is built from 14 residues. J lost 5 bases, V lost 0 bases, and 4 bases had no gene match. The germline gives CDR1 SGHRS, CDR2 YFSETQ.

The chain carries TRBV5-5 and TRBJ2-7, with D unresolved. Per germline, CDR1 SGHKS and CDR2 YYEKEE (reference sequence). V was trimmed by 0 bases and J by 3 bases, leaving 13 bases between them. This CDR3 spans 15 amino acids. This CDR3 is CASSLEAAMNYEQYF. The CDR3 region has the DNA TGTGCCAGCAGCTTGGAGGCAGCGATGAACTACGAGCAGTACTTC.

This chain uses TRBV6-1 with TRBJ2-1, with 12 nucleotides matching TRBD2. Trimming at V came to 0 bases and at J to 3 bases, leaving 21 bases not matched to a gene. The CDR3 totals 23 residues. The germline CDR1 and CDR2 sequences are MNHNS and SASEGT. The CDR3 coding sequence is TGTGCCAGCAGTGAAGCGCTGGTCCCCGGGAGGCTAGCGGGAGGGCCCCACTACAATGAGCAGTTCTTC. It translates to CASSEALVPGRLAGGPHYNEQFF.

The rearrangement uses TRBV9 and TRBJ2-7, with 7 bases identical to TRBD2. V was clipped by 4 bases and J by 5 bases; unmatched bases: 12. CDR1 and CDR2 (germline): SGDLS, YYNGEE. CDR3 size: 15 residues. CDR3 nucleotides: TGTGCCAGCAGCTCTGGGACTACCGGAGGGGACGAGCAGTACTTC. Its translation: CASSSGTTGGDEQYF.

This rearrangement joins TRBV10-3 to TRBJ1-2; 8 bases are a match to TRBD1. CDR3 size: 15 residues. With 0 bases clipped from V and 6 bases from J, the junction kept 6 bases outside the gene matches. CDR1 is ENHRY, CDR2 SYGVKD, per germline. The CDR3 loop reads CAISESATGENGYTF. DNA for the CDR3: TGTGCCATCAGTGAGTCGGCGACAGGGGAGAATGGCTACACCTTC.

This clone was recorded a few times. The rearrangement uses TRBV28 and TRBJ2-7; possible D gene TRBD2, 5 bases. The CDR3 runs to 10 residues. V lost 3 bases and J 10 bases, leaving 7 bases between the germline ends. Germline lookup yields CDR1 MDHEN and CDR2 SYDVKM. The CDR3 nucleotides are TGTGCCAGCAGTTTGGGAGTTCAGTACTTC. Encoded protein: CASSLGVQYF.

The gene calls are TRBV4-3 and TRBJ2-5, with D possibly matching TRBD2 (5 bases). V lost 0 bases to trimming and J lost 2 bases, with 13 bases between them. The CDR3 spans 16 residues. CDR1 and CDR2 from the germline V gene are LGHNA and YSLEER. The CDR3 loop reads CASSQDSHSGQETQYF. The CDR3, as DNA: TGCGCCAGCAGCCAAGATTCCCACAGCGGTCAAGAGACCCAGTACTTC.

CDR3 sequence (DNA): TGCAGCGTAAAGGGGACAGCTAACAATGAGCAGTTCTTC. Amino acids: CSVKGTANNEQFF. This rearrangement joins TRBV29-1 to TRBJ2-1, with 7 positions matching TRBD1. This CDR3 is 13 amino acids long. Unmatched junction bases numbered 7, after V lost 6 bases and J lost 5 bases. Looked up from germline, CDR1 is SQVTM and CDR2 is ANQGSEA.

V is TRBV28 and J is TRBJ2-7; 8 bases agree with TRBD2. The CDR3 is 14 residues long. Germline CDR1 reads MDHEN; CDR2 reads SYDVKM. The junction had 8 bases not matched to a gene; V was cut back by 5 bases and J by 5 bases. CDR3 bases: TGTGCCAGCAGTCTGGGACTAGAGGGGGACGAGCAGTACTTC. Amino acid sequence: CASSLGLEGDEQYF.

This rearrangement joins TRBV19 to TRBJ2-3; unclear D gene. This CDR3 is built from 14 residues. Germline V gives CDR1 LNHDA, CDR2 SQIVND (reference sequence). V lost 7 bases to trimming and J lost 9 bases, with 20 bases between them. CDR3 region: CASNGGPRGGTQYF. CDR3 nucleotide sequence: TGTGCCAGTAACGGCGGCCCCCGCGGTGGGACGCAGTATTTT.

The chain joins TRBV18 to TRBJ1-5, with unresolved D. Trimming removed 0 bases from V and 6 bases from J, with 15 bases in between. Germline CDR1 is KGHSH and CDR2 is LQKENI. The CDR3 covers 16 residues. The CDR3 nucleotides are TGTGCCAGCTCACCACCTAAACAGTGGGGATTTCAGCCCCAGCATTTT. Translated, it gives CASSPPKQWGFQPQHF. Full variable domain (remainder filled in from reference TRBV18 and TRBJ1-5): NAGVMQNPRHLVRRRGQEARLRCSPMKGHSHVYWYRQLPEEGLKFMVYLQKENIIDESGMPKERFSAEFPKEGPSILRIQQVVRGDSAAYFCASSPPKQWGFQPQHFGDGTRLSIL.

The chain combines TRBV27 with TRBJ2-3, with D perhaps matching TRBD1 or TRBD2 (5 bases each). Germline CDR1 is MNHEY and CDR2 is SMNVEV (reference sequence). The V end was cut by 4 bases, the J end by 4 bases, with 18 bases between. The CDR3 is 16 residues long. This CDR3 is CASSWIRDLVSDTQYF. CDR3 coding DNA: TGTGCCAGCAGTTGGATCCGGGACCTAGTCTCAGATACGCAGTATTTT.

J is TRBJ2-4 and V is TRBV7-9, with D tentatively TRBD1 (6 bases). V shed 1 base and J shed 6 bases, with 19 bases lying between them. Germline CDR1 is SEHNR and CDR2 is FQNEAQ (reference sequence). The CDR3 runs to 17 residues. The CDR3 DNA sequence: TGTGCCAGCAGCTTAGGGGCTAACAGGGACGGAGCAAACATTCAGTACTTC. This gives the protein CASSLGANRDGANIQYF.

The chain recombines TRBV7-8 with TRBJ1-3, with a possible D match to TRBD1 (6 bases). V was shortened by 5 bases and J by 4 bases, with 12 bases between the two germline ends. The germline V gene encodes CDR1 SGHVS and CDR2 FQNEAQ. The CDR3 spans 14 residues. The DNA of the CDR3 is TGTGCCAGCAGCCTCAGGGGATACGGAAACACCATATATTTT. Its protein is CASSLRGYGNTIYF. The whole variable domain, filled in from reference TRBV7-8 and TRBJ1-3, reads GAGVSQSPRYKVAKRGQDVALRCDPISGHVSLFWYQQALGQGPEFLTYFQNEAQLDKSGLPSDRFFAERPEGSVSTLKIQRTQQEDSAVYLCASSLRGYGNTIYFGEGSWLTVV.

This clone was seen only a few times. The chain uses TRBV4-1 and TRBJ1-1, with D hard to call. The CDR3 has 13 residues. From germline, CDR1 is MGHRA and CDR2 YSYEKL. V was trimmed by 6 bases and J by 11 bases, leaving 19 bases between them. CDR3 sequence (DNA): TGCGCCAGCAGGATGGATACCCTCCCCTTGGCTTTCTTT. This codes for CASRMDTLPLAFF.

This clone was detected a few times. The CDR3 sequence is CASRVSDSFGNQPQHF. For the CDR3, the DNA is TGTGCAAGTCGCGTATCGGACAGTTTCGGCAATCAGCCCCAGCATTTT. The chain joins TRBV12-2 to TRBJ1-5; the table calls TRBD1, which could not be checked here. TRBV12-2 corresponds to a pseudogene. The CDR3 extends over 16 amino acids.

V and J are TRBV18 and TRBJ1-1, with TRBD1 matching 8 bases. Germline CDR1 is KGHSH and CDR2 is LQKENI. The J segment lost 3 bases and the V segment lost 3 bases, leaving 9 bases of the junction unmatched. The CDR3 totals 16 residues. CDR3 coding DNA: TGTGCCAGCTCACCTCTCCCAGGGGGCAAGGACACTGAAGCTTTCTTT. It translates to CASSPLPGGKDTEAFF.

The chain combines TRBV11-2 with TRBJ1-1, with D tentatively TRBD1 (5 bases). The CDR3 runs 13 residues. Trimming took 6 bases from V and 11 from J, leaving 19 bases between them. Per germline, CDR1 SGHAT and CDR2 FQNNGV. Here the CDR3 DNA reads TGTGCCAGCAGTCGAGACAGCCCGATTGCGGCTTTCTTT. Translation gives CASSRDSPIAAFF.

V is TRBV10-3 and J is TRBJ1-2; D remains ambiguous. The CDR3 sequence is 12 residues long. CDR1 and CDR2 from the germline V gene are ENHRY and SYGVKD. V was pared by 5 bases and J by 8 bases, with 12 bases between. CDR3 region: CAISWGENGYTF. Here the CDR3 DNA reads TGTGCCATCAGTTGGGGTGAAAACGGCTACACCTTC.

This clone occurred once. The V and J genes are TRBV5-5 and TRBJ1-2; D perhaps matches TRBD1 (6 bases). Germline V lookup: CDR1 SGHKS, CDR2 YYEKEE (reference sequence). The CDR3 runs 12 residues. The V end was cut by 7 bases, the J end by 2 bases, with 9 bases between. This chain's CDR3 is CASLQGNYGYTF. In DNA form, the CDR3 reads TGTGCCAGCCTTCAGGGGAACTATGGCTACACCTTC.

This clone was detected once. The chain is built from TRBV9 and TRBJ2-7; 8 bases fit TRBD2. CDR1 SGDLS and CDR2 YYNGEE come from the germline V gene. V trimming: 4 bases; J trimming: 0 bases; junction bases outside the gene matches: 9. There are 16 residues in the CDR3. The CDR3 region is CASSSGDSGASYEQYF. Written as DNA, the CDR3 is TGTGCCAGCAGCTCAGGCGATAGCGGGGCCTCCTACGAGCAGTACTTC. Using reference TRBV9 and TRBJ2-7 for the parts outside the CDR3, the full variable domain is DSGVTQTPKHLITATGQRVTLRCSPRSGDLSVYWYQQSLDQGLQFLIQYYNGEERAKGNILERFSAQQFPDLHSELNLSSLELGDSALYFCASSSGDSGASYEQYFGPGTRLTVT.